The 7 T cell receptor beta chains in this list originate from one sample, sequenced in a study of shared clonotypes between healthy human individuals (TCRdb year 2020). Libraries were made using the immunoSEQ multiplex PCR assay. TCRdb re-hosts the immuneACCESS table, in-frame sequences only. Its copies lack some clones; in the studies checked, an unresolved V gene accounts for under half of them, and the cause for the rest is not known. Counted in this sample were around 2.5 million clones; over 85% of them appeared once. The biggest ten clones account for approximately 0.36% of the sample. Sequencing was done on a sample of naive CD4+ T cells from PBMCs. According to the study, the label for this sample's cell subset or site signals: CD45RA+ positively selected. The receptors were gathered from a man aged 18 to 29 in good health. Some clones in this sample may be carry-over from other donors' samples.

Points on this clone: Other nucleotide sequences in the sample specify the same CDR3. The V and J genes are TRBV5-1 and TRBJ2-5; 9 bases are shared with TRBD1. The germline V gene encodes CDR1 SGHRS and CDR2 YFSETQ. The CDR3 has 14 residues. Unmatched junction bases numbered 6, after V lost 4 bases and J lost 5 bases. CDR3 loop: CASSKGQGGETQYF. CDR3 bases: TGCGCCAGCAGCAAGGGACAGGGAGGCGAGACCCAGTACTTC. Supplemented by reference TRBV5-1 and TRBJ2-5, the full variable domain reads KAGVTQTPRYLIKTRGQQVTLSCSPISGHRSVSWYQQTPGQGLQFLFEYFSETQRNKGNFPGRFSGRQFSNSRSEMNVSTLELGDSALYLCASSKGQGGETQYFGPGTRLLVL.

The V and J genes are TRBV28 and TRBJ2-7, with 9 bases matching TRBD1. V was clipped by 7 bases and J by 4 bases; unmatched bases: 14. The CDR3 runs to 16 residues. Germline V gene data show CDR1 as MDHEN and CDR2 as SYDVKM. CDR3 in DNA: TGTGCCAGCACCGACCCTGGGGGACAGGGTACTTACGAGCAGTACTTC. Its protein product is CASTDPGGQGTYEQYF.

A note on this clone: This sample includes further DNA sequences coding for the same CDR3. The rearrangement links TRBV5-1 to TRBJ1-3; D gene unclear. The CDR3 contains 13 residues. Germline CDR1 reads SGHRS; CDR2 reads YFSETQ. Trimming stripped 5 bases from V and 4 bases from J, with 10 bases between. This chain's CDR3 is CASSSAGGNTIYF. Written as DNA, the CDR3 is TGCGCCAGCAGTTCTGCGGGCGGAAACACCATATATTTT.

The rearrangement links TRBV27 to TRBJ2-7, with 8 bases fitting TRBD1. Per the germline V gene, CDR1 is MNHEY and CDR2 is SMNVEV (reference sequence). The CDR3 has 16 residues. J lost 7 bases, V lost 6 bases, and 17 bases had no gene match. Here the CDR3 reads CASSLLPGQVTGEQYF. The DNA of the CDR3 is TGTGCCAGCAGCTTACTCCCGGGACAGGTGACGGGGGAGCAGTACTTC.

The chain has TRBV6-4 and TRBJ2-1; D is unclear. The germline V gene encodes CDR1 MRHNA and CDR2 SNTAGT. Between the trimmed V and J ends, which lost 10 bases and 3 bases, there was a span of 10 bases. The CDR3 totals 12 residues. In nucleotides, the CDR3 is TGTGCCACCGTAAATTACTACAATGAGCAGTTCTTC. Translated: CATVNYYNEQFF.

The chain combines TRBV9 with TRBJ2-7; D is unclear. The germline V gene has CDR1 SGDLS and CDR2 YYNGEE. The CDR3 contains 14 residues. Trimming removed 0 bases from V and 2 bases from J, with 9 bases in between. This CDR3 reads CASSVGNGPYEQYF. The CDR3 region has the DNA TGTGCCAGCAGCGTAGGCAACGGTCCCTACGAGCAGTACTTC.

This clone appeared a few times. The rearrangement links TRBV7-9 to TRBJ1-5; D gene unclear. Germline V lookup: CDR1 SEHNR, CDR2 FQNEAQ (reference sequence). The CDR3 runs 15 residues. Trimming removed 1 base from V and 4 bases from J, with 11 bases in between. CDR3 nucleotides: TGTGCCAGCAGCTTAGGGTCAACTGAAAATCAGCCCCAGCATTTT. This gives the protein CASSLGSTENQPQHF.